The 28 T cell receptor beta chains given below trace back to one sample, sequenced in a study of blood T cells in healthy people across ages (dated by TCRdb to between 2015 and 2017). Preparation of the library involved 5' RACE. Sequencing used an Illumina HiSeq 2500. A second PCR of roughly 6 to 12 cycles was performed with a sample-barcoded 5' primer and a J-beta primer mix. TCRdb passed the public sequencing reads through fastp at Q25 and MiXCR, retaining productive beta sequences. Every CDR3 protein is listed once, alongside the most common genes and DNA of its rows. The sample includes about 1 million distinct CDR3 sequences, with under 30% observed a single time. The ten top clones hold less than 0.85% of the sample. This same sample was also taken into another study, of T cells of mothers and their children.

Input material: blood. The receptors here all came from a girl aged 2-10 years in good health.

In this sample, this clonotype turned up a few times. V usage is TRBV4-1 and J usage is TRBJ2-1, with a tentative D call TRBD2 (5 bases). Germline CDR1 is MGHRA and CDR2 is YSYEKL. This CDR3 contains 16 residues. V was shortened by 5 bases and J by 0 bases, with 14 bases between the two germline ends. The DNA for the CDR3 is TGCGCCAGCAGCGTTCATCGGGAAGTCTCCTACAATGAGCAGTTCTTC. Protein sequence: CASSVHREVSYNEQFF.

The V call is TRBV20-1, the J call TRBJ1-6, with D hard to call. Trimming left V 7 bases short and J 0 bases short, with 16 bases between. The CDR3 covers 16 residues. Germline V gene sequence: CDR1 DFQATT, CDR2 SNEGSKA (reference sequence). DNA for the CDR3: TGCAGTGTCTTTCCCCTAGGGAGCTCCTATAATTCACCCCTCCACTTT. It yields the protein CSVFPLGSSYNSPLHF.

The chain has TRBV6-1 and TRBJ2-4, with D maybe TRBD2 (7 bases). Germline loops: CDR1 MNHNS, CDR2 SASEGT. The CDR3 totals 18 residues. Trimming took off 7 bases at V and 0 bases at J, with 22 bases between the two ends. This CDR3 reads CASTERGAGVEAKNIQYF. CDR3 DNA: TGTGCCAGCACCGAAAGGGGGGCGGGAGTGGAAGCCAAAAACATTCAGTACTTC.

This clonotype was seen a handful of times. The chain couples TRBV4-1 to TRBJ2-2; D could derive from TRBD1 or TRBD2 (7 bases each). The germline CDR1 and CDR2 sequences are MGHRA and YSYEKL. This CDR3 has 19 residues. With 5 bases removed from V and 2 bases from J, the gap between germline ends came to 24 bases. The CDR3 protein is CASSYRAGGETANTGELFF. The CDR3 DNA reads TGCGCCAGCAGCTATCGAGCAGGGGGGGAGACAGCTAACACCGGGGAGCTGTTTTTT.

This clonotype was detected only once. The J gene is TRBJ2-1, the V gene TRBV9; 7 bases match TRBD2. The V gene's germline CDR1 is SGDLS and CDR2 YYNGEE. The CDR3 consists of 15 residues. V lost 4 bases, J lost 5 bases, and 9 bases stayed unmatched. Written as DNA, the CDR3 is TGTGCCAGCAGCCCCCATGGCGGGAGACACAATGAGCAGTTCTTC. It specifies CASSPHGGRHNEQFF.

The chain employs TRBV13 and TRBJ2-2, with D possibly matching TRBD2 (6 bases). V lost 6 bases and J lost 5, with 16 bases in between. The CDR3 has 15 amino acids. CDR1 is PRHDT, CDR2 FYEKMQ, per germline (reference sequence). In DNA form, the CDR3 reads TGTGCCAGCAGAACCTCGGGGGTACGGACCGGGGAGCTGTTTTTT. This sequence encodes CASRTSGVRTGELFF.

The J gene is TRBJ1-1, the V gene TRBV2; a possible D gene is TRBD1 (5 bases). CDR3 size: 15 residues. The V gene's germline CDR1 is SNHLY and CDR2 FYNNEI. The V end was cut by 7 bases, the J end by 5 bases, with 20 bases between. CDR3 sequence reads: CASKGRGDTRTEAFF. The CDR3 DNA reads TGTGCCAGCAAGGGGCGGGGGGATACACGGACTGAAGCTTTCTTT. Looking up the rest from reference TRBV2 and TRBJ1-1 gives the full variable domain: EPEVTQTPSHQVTQMGQEVILRCVPISNHLYFYWYRQILGQKVEFLVSFYNNEISEKSEIFDDQFSVERPDGSNFTLKIRSTKLEDSAMYFCASKGRGDTRTEAFFGQGTRLTVV.

This sequence joins TRBV9 and TRBJ1-2; a possible D gene is TRBD1 (6 bases). Germline loops: CDR1 SGDLS, CDR2 YYNGEE. CDR3 length equals 16 residues. Trimming shortened V by 3 bases and J by 7 bases, and 22 bases separated the two germline ends. The CDR3 nucleotides read TGTGCCAGCAGCGCTGGCGGGGACATCGCCTCTCCTGGCTACACCTTC. This sequence encodes CASSAGGDIASPGYTF.

In this sample, this clonotype turned up many times. The chain has TRBV7-9 and TRBJ1-2; D might be TRBD1 (6 bases). This CDR3 is built from 13 residues. Looked up from germline, CDR1 is SEHNR and CDR2 is FQNEAQ (reference sequence). Trimming cost V 11 bases and J 8 bases, with 21 bases left between them. The CDR3 is CAGAGERELGYTF. In DNA, the CDR3 is TGTGCCGGGGCAGGGGAGCGGGAGCTCGGCTACACCTTC. Full variable domain (missing parts from reference TRBV7-9 and TRBJ1-2): DTGVSQNPRHKITKRGQNVTFRCDPISEHNRLYWYRQTLGQGPEFLTYFQNEAQLEKSRLLSDRFSAERPKGSFSTLEIQRTEQGDSAMYLCAGAGERELGYTFGSGTRLTVV.

This clonotype was found a few times. This chain links TRBV29-1 with TRBJ1-1; D gene unclear. The CDR3 has 17 residues. Germline-derived CDR1 and CDR2 are SQVTM and ANQGSEA. Trimming removed 2 bases at V and 1 base at J, with 20 bases between. The chain's CDR3 is CSVESLSVGKPNTEAFF. For the CDR3, the DNA is TGCAGCGTTGAATCGTTAAGTGTGGGGAAACCGAACACTGAAGCTTTCTTT.

The chain joins TRBV28 to TRBJ2-2, with D possibly TRBD2 on 5 matching bases. V shed 6 bases and J shed 1 base, with 9 bases lying between them. Germline CDR1 and CDR2: MDHEN and SYDVKM. There are 14 residues in the CDR3. CDR3 amino acids: CASRQSGNTGELFF. CDR3 in DNA: TGTGCCAGCAGACAAAGCGGGAACACCGGGGAGCTGTTTTTT.

The J gene is TRBJ1-2, the V gene TRBV27; TRBD1 might be the D (6 bases). Germline V gene data show CDR1 as MNHEY and CDR2 as SMNVEV (reference sequence). This CDR3 is built from 14 residues. Trimming took 5 bases from V and 6 from J, leaving 16 bases between them. CDR3 region: CASSTLGGPDGYTF. Written as DNA, the CDR3 is TGTGCCAGCAGTACCCTCGGGGGGCCGGATGGCTACACCTTC.

The chain employs TRBV15 and TRBJ1-3; D perhaps matches TRBD1 (6 bases). This CDR3 contains 13 residues. CDR1 is LNHNV and CDR2 is YYDKDF in the germline V gene (reference sequence). V was trimmed by 4 bases and J by 4 bases, leaving 8 bases between them. The CDR3 DNA sequence: TGTGCCACCAGCATCGACAGGGGAAACACCATATATTTT. Its translation is CATSIDRGNTIYF.

In its sample, this clonotype was seen a few times. V and J are TRBV7-2 and TRBJ2-1, with 13 bases aligning to TRBD2. Looked up from germline, CDR1 is SGHTA and CDR2 is FQGNSA. The junction had 9 bases not matched to a gene; V was cut back by 3 bases and J by 1 base. The CDR3 sequence is 19 residues long. The CDR3: CASSLIPRTSGRSYNEQFF. CDR3 nucleotides: TGTGCCAGCAGCTTGATTCCTAGGACTAGCGGGAGATCCTACAATGAGCAGTTCTTC.

This clonotype showed up just a few times. V is TRBV15 and J is TRBJ1-5; tentative D call: TRBD1 (5 bases). This CDR3 contains 15 residues. Germline loops: CDR1 LNHNV, CDR2 YYDKDF (reference sequence). Deletions cut 8 bases from V and 4 bases from J, with 18 bases between. CDR3 in DNA: TGTGCCACCCGAATATCTACAGGCGGTAATCAGCCCCAGCATTTT. It codes for CATRISTGGNQPQHF. Variable domain in full (rest from reference TRBV15 and TRBJ1-5): DAMVIQNPRYQVTQFGKPVTLSCSQTLNHNVMYWYQQKSSQAPKLLFHYYDKDFNNEADTPDNFQSRRPNTSFCFLDIRSPGLGDTAMYLCATRISTGGNQPQHFGDGTRLSIL.

A few counts support this clonotype. The chain uses TRBV29-1 and TRBJ1-2; no clear D. There are 11 residues in the CDR3. Germline V gene lookup returns CDR1 SQVTM and CDR2 ANQGSEA. In nucleotides, the CDR3 is TGCCTTGCAACATTGGACTATGGCTACACCTTC. It specifies CLATLDYGYTF.

The chain is built from TRBV5-6 and TRBJ2-1; TRBD2 matches 12 bases. CDR1 is SGHDT and CDR2 is YYEEEE in the germline V gene. This CDR3 has 16 amino acids. V shed 6 bases, J shed 3 bases, and the junction held 7 bases outside the gene matches. CDR3 sequence reads: CASTETSGGDYNEQFF. CDR3 in DNA: TGTGCCAGCACCGAGACTAGCGGGGGAGACTACAATGAGCAGTTCTTC.

This clonotype came up many times. The rearrangement links TRBV7-2 to TRBJ2-5; TRBD2 agrees at 12 bases. Unmatched junction bases numbered 4, after V lost 4 bases and J lost 1 base. Germline V gene lookup returns CDR1 SGHTA and CDR2 FQGNSA. The CDR3 runs to 16 residues. This chain's CDR3 is CASSSLAGGPQETQYF. The CDR3 DNA sequence: TGTGCCAGCAGCTCTCTAGCGGGAGGGCCCCAAGAGACCCAGTACTTC.

The chain combines TRBV12-3 or TRBV12-4 with TRBJ2-1; no definite D call. Trimming took off 1 base at V and 8 bases at J, with 9 bases between the two ends. This CDR3 has 13 amino acids. The CDR3 is CASSLDPGYEQFF. In nucleotides, the CDR3 is TGTGCCAGCAGTTTAGACCCGGGTTATGAGCAGTTCTTC.

In its sample, this clonotype was seen a few times. DNA for the CDR3: TGTGCCAGCCATGGGACGGACAATTGGACTGAAGCTTTCTTT. Amino acids: CASHGTDNWTEAFF. The chain couples TRBV6-5 to TRBJ1-1, with a possible D match to TRBD1 (5 bases). The V end was cut by 8 bases, the J end by 5 bases, with 18 bases between. Germline values: CDR1 MNHEY, CDR2 SVGAGI. CDR3 length: 14 residues.

V gene TRBV7-9 combines with J gene TRBJ2-3, with no clear D. Trimming cost V 4 bases and J 6 bases, with 11 bases left between them. CDR1 is SEHNR and CDR2 is FQNEAQ in the germline V gene (reference sequence). There are 13 residues in the CDR3. CDR3 DNA sequence: TGTGCCAGCAGCTCAGCCAGCAGTGATACGCAGTATTTT. It translates to CASSSASSDTQYF.

Only one count was recorded for this clonotype. The chain joins TRBV4-1 to TRBJ2-7; D is possibly TRBD1 (5 bases). Germline CDR1 reads MGHRA; CDR2 reads YSYEKL. The CDR3 has 15 amino acids. V dropped 1 base and J dropped 2 bases, with 12 bases sitting between them. The CDR3 is CASSQGGLTAYEQYF. As DNA, the CDR3 is TGCGCCAGCAGCCAAGGGGGCTTAACAGCCTACGAGCAGTACTTC.

The chain joins TRBV9 to TRBJ1-4; maybe TRBD1 (6 bases). V was cut by 0 bases and J by 3 bases, with 9 bases left in between. The CDR3 has 15 residues. Per germline, CDR1 SGDLS and CDR2 YYNGEE. CDR3 sequence (DNA): TGTGCCAGCAGCGTAGTGGCAGGGGCTAATGAAAAACTGTTTTTT. It codes for CASSVVAGANEKLFF.

As DNA, the CDR3 is TGTGCCAGCAGCTTAGATCGGTCCAAGGCGGAGACCCAGTACTTC. This codes for CASSLDRSKAETQYF. V is TRBV7-9 and J is TRBJ2-5, with unresolved D. The germline V and J ends were trimmed by 1 base and 5 bases, with 14 bases remaining between them. This CDR3 contains 15 residues. Looked up from germline, CDR1 is SEHNR and CDR2 is FQNEAQ (reference sequence).

This clonotype was observed a few times. The chain combines TRBV29-1 with TRBJ1-4, with D perhaps matching TRBD1 (6 bases). CDR1 and CDR2 from the germline V gene are SQVTM and ANQGSEA. V gave up 6 bases and J gave up 3 bases, with 17 bases separating them. The CDR3 is made up of 15 amino acids. CDR3 loop: CSVAGSGASNEKLFF. The CDR3, as DNA: TGCAGCGTAGCCGGATCAGGGGCGTCTAATGAAAAACTGTTTTTT.

This clonotype was seen a handful of times. This chain connects TRBV25-1 to TRBJ2-6; D possibly corresponds to TRBD1 (5 bases). Germline V gene lookup returns CDR1 MGHDK and CDR2 SYGVNS. With 8 bases removed from V and 0 bases from J, the gap between germline ends came to 5 bases. The CDR3 sequence is 13 residues long. For the CDR3, the DNA is TGTGCCAGCGGGGCCTCTGGGGCCAACGTCCTGACTTTC. This encodes CASGASGANVLTF.

This chain uses TRBV6-1 with TRBJ1-4; maybe TRBD1 (6 bases). Trimming shortened V by 8 bases and J by 4 bases, and 14 bases separated the two germline ends. Germline-derived CDR1 and CDR2 are MNHNS and SASEGT. The CDR3 has 14 residues. This CDR3 is CASESKGVNEKLFF. CDR3 DNA sequence: TGTGCCAGCGAATCAAAGGGGGTTAATGAAAAACTGTTTTTT.

The gene calls are TRBV12-3 or TRBV12-4 and TRBJ2-5; 9 positions agree with TRBD2. The J call is in doubt because the DNA end fits TRBJ2-1 better. The length of the CDR3 is 15 residues. This CDR3 reads CASSRAGGTYNEQFF. The CDR3 coding sequence is TGTGCCAGCAGTCGGGCGGGAGGGACGTACAATGAGCAGTTCTTC.